The source of this T cell receptor (beta chain) is a study of blood T cell repertoires in COVID-19. J was trimmed by 1 base and V by 6 bases; bases with no gene match: 2. CDR1 and CDR2 from the germline V gene are MNHEY and SVGAGI. The CDR3 spans 13 residues. Profiling relied on immunoSEQ multiplex PCR, and the TCRdb table lists in-frame clones only, not all of them. This table has a few hundred thousand clones, roughly nine tenths appearing once. Specimen: peripheral blood. The TCR originated in a man aged 35 to 55 who had recovered from COVID-19. The V and J genes are TRBV6-5 and TRBJ2-5, with TRBD2 matching over 7 bases. CDR3 protein: CASRRGIQETQYF. CDR3 sequence (DNA): TGTGCCAGCAGGCGGGGGATCCAAGAGACCCAGTACTTC.